This T cell receptor (beta chain) appears in the sequencing data of a study of blood T cell repertoires in COVID-19. Study background: The samples span acute and convalescent COVID-19 from the United States, Italy and Spain.

This table comes from immunoSEQ multiplex PCR, and its TCRdb copy is limited to in-frame clones, with some not included. The data contain some 340,000 clones, approximately 89% of them singletons. CDR1 is SGDLS and CDR2 is YYNGEE in the germline V gene. The ends lost 0 bases at V and 4 bases at J; junction bases unmatched: 9. The CDR3 is 16 residues long. Participant reports of clinical history set cohort assignment. The recovered donors of Cohort 3 showed two negative PCRs, clearance, or symptom resolution. The sample consisted of PBMCs or T cells enriched from blood (not recorded which). This TCR was sampled from a woman aged 25 to 39 who had recovered from COVID-19. V usage is TRBV9 and J usage is TRBJ1-1, with 7 nucleotides matching TRBD1. DNA for the CDR3: TGTGCCAGCAGCGTAGCAGATACAGGGGTCATCACTGAAGCTTTCTTT. Amino acid sequence: CASSVADTGVITEAFF.